This T cell receptor (beta chain) emerged from a study of spatial heterogeneity in lung cancer. Each CDR3 protein gets one entry after TCRdb re-called the 5' RACE reads with MiXCR. The sample holds about 61,000 distinct CDR3 sequences, approximately 6.3% seen once. Time point indicated: sample taken at primary tumor resection. Samples were donated by 72 untreated early-stage non-small cell lung cancer patients. Frozen PBMC, nontumor lung or tumor provided whole RNA, which was sequenced unsorted. Germline CDR1 is SGHRS and CDR2 is YFSETQ. Trimming removed 7 bases from V and 4 bases from J; junction bases left unmatched: 9. This CDR3 is built from 14 residues.

The receptor was derived from a female donor with early-stage non-small cell lung cancer. The V gene is TRBV5-1, the J gene TRBJ1-1, with 8 positions matching TRBD1. The sequences come from PBMCs, collected at surgery. The CDR3 loop is CASGLQGGSTEAFF. The CDR3 DNA reads as TGCGCCAGCGGTCTACAGGGGGGTTCCACTGAAGCTTTCTTT.